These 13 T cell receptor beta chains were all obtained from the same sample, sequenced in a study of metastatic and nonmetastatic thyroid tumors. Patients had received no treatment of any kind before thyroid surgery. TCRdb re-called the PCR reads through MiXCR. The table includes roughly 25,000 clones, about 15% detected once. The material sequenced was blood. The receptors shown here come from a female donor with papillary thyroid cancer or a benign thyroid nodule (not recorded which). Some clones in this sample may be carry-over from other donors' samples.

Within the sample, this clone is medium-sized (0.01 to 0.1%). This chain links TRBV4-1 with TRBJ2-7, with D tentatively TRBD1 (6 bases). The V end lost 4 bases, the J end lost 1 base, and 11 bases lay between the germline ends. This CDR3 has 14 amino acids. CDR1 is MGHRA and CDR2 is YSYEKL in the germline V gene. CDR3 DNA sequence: TGCGCCAGCAGCCTGACGCAGGGGTCCTACGAGCAGTACTTC. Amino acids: CASSLTQGSYEQYF.

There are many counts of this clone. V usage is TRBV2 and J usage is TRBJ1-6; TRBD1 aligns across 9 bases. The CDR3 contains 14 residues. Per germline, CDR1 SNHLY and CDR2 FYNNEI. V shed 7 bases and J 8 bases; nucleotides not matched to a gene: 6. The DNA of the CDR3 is TGTGCCAGCATCGCCCGGACAGGGGATTCACCCCTCCACTTT. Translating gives CASIARTGDSPLHF.

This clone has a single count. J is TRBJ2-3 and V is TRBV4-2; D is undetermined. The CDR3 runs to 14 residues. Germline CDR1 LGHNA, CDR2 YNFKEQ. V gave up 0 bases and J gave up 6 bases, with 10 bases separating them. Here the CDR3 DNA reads TGTGCCAGCAGCCAAGATAAGTCCCCGGATACGCAGTATTTT. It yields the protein CASSQDKSPDTQYF.

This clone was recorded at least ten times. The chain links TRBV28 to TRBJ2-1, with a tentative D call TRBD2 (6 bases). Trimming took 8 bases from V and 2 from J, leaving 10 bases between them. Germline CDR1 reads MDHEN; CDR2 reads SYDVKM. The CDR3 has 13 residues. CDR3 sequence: CASEGTPYNEQFF. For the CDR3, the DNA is TGTGCCAGCGAGGGGACTCCCTACAATGAGCAGTTCTTC.

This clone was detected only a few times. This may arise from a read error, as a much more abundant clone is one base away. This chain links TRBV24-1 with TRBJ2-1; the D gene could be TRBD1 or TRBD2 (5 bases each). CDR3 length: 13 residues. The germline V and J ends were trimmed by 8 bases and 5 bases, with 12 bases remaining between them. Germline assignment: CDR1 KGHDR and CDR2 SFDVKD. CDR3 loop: CATIDPGHNEQFF. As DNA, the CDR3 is TGTGCCACCATCGACCCGGGACACAATGAGCAGTTCTTC.

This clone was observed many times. CDR3 sequence (DNA): TGTGCCAGCAGTTTTGGTCGAGGGGAGACCCAGTACTTC. Translated: CASSFGRGETQYF. The chain recombines TRBV27 with TRBJ2-5; maybe TRBD2 (5 bases). The germline V and J ends were trimmed by 3 bases and 5 bases, with 10 bases remaining between them. The CDR3 extends over 13 amino acids. Germline V gives CDR1 MNHEY, CDR2 SMNVEV (reference sequence).

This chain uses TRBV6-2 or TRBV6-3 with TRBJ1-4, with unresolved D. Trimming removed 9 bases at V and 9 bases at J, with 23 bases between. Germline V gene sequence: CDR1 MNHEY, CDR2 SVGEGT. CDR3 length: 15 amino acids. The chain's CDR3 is CASHGGQKYHKKLFF. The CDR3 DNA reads TGTGCCAGTCACGGTGGTCAGAAGTATCATAAAAAACTGTTTTTT.

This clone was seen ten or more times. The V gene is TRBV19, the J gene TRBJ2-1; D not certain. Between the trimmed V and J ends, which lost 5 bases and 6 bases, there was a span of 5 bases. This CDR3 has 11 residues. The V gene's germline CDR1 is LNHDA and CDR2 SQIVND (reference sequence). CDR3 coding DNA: TGTGCCAGTAGTCTGGGCAATGAGCAGTTCTTC. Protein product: CASSLGNEQFF.

CDR3 sequence (DNA): TGTGCCAGCAGCTCTCTAGGGACGGATTATGGCTACACCTTC. This translates into CASSSLGTDYGYTF. The chain is built from TRBV4-2 and TRBJ1-2; TRBD1 might be the D (5 bases). Trimming stripped 5 bases from V and 5 bases from J, with 15 bases between. Germline CDR1 is LGHNA and CDR2 is YNFKEQ. CDR3 length: 14 residues.

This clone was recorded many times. CDR3 sequence: CATSSPDTQYF. CDR3 bases: TGTGCCACCAGTTCCCCAGATACGCAGTATTTT. The genes are TRBV24-1 and TRBJ2-3; D unclear. CDR1 and CDR2 (germline): KGHDR, SFDVKD. V lost 6 bases and J 4 bases, leaving 4 bases between the germline ends. This CDR3 comprises 11 residues.

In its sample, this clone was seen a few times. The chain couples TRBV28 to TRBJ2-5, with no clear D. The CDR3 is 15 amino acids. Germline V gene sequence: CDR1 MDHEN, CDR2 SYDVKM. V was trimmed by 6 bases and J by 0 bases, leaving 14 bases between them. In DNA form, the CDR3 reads TGTGCCAGCAGCTTACGAGACGCGTACCAAGAGACCCAGTACTTC. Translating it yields CASSLRDAYQETQYF.

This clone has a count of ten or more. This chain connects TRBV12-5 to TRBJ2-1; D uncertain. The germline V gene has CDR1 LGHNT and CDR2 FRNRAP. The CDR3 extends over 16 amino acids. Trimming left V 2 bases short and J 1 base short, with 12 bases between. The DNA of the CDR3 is TGTGCTAGTGGTTTGACTCGCCTCGGGTCCTACAATGAGCAGTTCTTC. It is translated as CASGLTRLGSYNEQFF. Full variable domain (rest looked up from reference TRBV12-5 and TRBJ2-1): DARVTQTPRHKVTEMGQEVTMRCQPILGHNTVFWYRQTMMQGLELLAYFRNRAPLDDSGMPKDRFSAEMPDATLATLKIQPSEPRDSAVYFCASGLTRLGSYNEQFFGPGTRLTVL.

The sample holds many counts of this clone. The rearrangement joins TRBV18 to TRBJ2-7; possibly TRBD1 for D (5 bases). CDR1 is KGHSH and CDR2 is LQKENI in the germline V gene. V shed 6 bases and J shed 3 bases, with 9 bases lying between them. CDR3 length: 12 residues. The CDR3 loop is CASSLDSYEQYF. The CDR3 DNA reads TGTGCCAGCTCTCTCGACAGCTACGAGCAGTACTTC.